The clone carrying this T cell receptor (beta chain) was seen a few times. CDR3 size: 13 residues. V shed 7 bases and J 7 bases; nucleotides not matched to a gene: 6. The data belong to a study of T-cell reconstitution after alpha-beta-depleted transplantation in children. Unique molecular identifiers were used to barcode this TCRbeta library. Via MiXCR, TCRdb re-called the PCR reads, giving one row per CDR3 protein. The table has 500,000 to 600,000 distinct CDR3 sequences, about 17% seen once. This sequence joins TRBV12-3 or TRBV12-4 and TRBJ2-1; TRBD1 aligns across 8 bases. The clonotype originates from a human donor who donated a stem cell graft to a child with acute lymphoblastic leukemia. The starting material was PBMCs from the stem cell graft donor, obtained from the stem cell graft. This CDR3 reads CASTLTGENEQFF. The CDR3 nucleotides are TGTGCCAGCACCCTGACAGGGGAAAATGAGCAGTTCTTC.